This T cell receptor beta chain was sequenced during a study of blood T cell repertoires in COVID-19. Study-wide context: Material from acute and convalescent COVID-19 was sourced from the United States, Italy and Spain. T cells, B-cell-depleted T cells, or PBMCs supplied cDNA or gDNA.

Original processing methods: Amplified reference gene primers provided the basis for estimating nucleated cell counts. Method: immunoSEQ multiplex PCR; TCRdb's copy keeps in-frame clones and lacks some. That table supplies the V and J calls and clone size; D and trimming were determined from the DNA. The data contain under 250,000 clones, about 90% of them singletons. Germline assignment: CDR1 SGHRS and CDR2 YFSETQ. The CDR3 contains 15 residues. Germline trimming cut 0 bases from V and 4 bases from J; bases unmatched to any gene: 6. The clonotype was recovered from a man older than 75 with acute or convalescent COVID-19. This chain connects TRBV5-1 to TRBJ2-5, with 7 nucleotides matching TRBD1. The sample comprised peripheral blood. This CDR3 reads CASSLGQGEGETQYF. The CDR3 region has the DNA TGCGCCAGCAGCTTGGGACAGGGAGAGGGAGAGACCCAGTACTTC.